The present entry profiles one T cell receptor beta chain with its context. No antigen is known for it. Relative to the germline gene, one junction end is altered; a read error may explain this. This sample is drawn from a study of T cells in Graves' hyperthyroidism and ophthalmopathy. Whole-study context: Peripheral blood samples were taken at initial diagnosis, prior to any treatment. Study observations and caveats: In the blood, most expanded thyroid clonotypes above 0.001 appeared as well.

A patient was excluded if there was uncontrolled infection, other autoimmune disease, pregnancy or lactation. The CDR3 consists of 15 residues. RNA transcripts provided the source from which TCR beta CDR3 regions were amplified. TCR CDR3 regions were first amplified by RT-PCR with HTBI primers. TCRdb called the multiplex PCR reads again in MiXCR, with one record for every CDR3 protein. The sample lists around 800,000 distinct CDR3 sequences, 35% to 45% seen once, with 7.5% to 9.5% in the top ten. J is TRBJ1-4 and V is TRBV12-3 or TRBV12-4, with D unresolved. The receptor was isolated from a man aged 18 to 30 with Graves' hyperthyroidism. The sequenced sample consisted of blood. This CDR3 is CASSPTRTSNQKLFF. CDR3 nucleotides: TGTGCCAGCAGTCCCACCAGGACGTCTAATCAAAAACTGTTTTTT.